Listed below are T cell receptor beta chains from one sample, sequenced in a study of cytomegalovirus exposure and HLA in healthy donors. Sequencing used immunoSEQ multiplex PCR; TCRdb keeps in-frame clones, though not all of them. The table has some 120,000 clones, about 80% seen once. Sequenced sample: PBMCs. Receptors were obtained from a human donor in good health. CDR3s include the opening cysteine and the closing phenylalanine or tryptophan. D genes are given only for firm matches. Rows give clone size only sometimes, using once, few, many, or a class for an expanded clone.

cdr3_aa: CASSVDSTEAFF
clone_size: few
v_call: TRBV2
d_call: NA
j_call: TRBJ1-1

cdr3_aa: CAINQQGGNTEAFF
clone_size: NA
v_call: TRBV10-3
d_call: TRBD1
j_call: TRBJ1-1

cdr3_aa: CASSIGGIPALGYTF
clone_size: many
v_call: TRBV19
d_call: NA
j_call: TRBJ1-2

cdr3_aa: CASSPLAGGNYEQYF
clone_size: NA
v_call: TRBV19
d_call: TRBD2
j_call: TRBJ2-7

cdr3_aa: CASSWTSPGLTDTQYF
clone_size: NA
v_call: TRBV5-1
d_call: NA
j_call: TRBJ2-3

cdr3_aa: CASGRGSSNQETQYF
clone_size: NA
v_call: TRBV2
d_call: NA
j_call: TRBJ2-5

cdr3_aa: CASSWQGPQGTQYF
clone_size: NA
v_call: TRBV5-4
d_call: NA
j_call: TRBJ2-5

cdr3_aa: CASSGTGNVNTEAFF
clone_size: NA
v_call: TRBV5-6
d_call: NA
j_call: TRBJ1-1

cdr3_aa: CASSGWGEGNTIYF
clone_size: NA
v_call: TRBV27
d_call: NA
j_call: TRBJ1-3

cdr3_aa: CSVVEGYEQYF
clone_size: NA
v_call: TRBV29-1
d_call: NA
j_call: TRBJ2-7

cdr3_aa: CASSLRVDNEQFF
clone_size: NA
v_call: TRBV11-3
d_call: NA
j_call: TRBJ2-1

cdr3_aa: CASSNRDSREAFF
clone_size: NA
v_call: TRBV27
d_call: TRBD1
j_call: TRBJ1-1

cdr3_aa: CASGSGHRTDTQYF
clone_size: NA
v_call: TRBV12-5
d_call: NA
j_call: TRBJ2-3

cdr3_aa: CASSLELAGLNEQFF
clone_size: NA
v_call: TRBV5-1
d_call: TRBD2
j_call: TRBJ2-1

cdr3_aa: CASSFRGGTDTQYF
clone_size: NA
v_call: TRBV5-6
d_call: NA
j_call: TRBJ2-3

cdr3_aa: CASSFAVSGNSPLHF
clone_size: NA
v_call: TRBV28
d_call: NA
j_call: TRBJ1-6

cdr3_aa: CASRERDRGDYGYTF
clone_size: few
v_call: TRBV28
d_call: TRBD1
j_call: TRBJ1-2

cdr3_aa: CASSPDLRQSHTF
clone_size: NA
v_call: TRBV9
d_call: NA
j_call: TRBJ1-2

cdr3_aa: CASSLGFGSGNEQFF
clone_size: NA
v_call: TRBV5-1
d_call: NA
j_call: TRBJ2-1

cdr3_aa: CASSLRGLAPNEKLFF
clone_size: NA
v_call: TRBV7-2
d_call: TRBD1
j_call: TRBJ1-4

cdr3_aa: CASSLGGPRRYF
clone_size: NA
v_call: TRBV11-2
d_call: NA
j_call: TRBJ2-3

cdr3_aa: CASSLGSLAGIEQFF
clone_size: NA
v_call: TRBV11-3
d_call: TRBD2
j_call: TRBJ2-1

cdr3_aa: CASSLDGEVTEAFF
clone_size: NA
v_call: TRBV5-4
d_call: NA
j_call: TRBJ1-1

cdr3_aa: CASTGANQPQHF
clone_size: NA
v_call: TRBV6-6
d_call: NA
j_call: TRBJ1-5

cdr3_aa: CASSRDRVSTDTQYF
clone_size: NA
v_call: TRBV18
d_call: TRBD1
j_call: TRBJ2-3

cdr3_aa: CASRGQQRNYGYTF
clone_size: NA
v_call: TRBV27
d_call: NA
j_call: TRBJ1-2

cdr3_aa: CASSQGTSARAGIQYF
clone_size: NA
v_call: TRBV4-1
d_call: TRBD2
j_call: TRBJ2-4

cdr3_aa: CASSFRGGLNNEQFF
clone_size: NA
v_call: TRBV27
d_call: NA
j_call: TRBJ2-1

cdr3_aa: CASSLGQLNQPQHF
clone_size: once
v_call: TRBV13
d_call: NA
j_call: TRBJ1-5

cdr3_aa: CASSLTVSGANVLTF
clone_size: NA
v_call: TRBV5-1
d_call: NA
j_call: TRBJ2-6